The 9 T cell receptor beta chains below were found in one sample sequenced in a study of T cell responses to AZD1222 COVID-19 vaccine. Profiling relied on immunoSEQ multiplex PCR, and the TCRdb table lists in-frame clones only, not all of them. The table includes over 65,000 clones, around 85% detected once. Here the sequenced sample was peripheral blood, taken on day 0 of AZD1222 vaccination. These receptors were collected from an adult in good health.

The table lists this clone with a few counts. This sequence joins TRBV5-1 and TRBJ1-2; TRBD1 matches 10 bases. Looked up from germline, CDR1 is SGHRS and CDR2 is YFSETQ. This CDR3 is 14 amino acids long. Trimming cost V 0 bases and J 8 bases; bases outside gene matches: 4. The CDR3 loop reads CASSLEGQGLGYTF. The CDR3 nucleotides are TGCGCCAGCAGCTTGGAGGGACAGGGGCTCGGCTACACCTTC.

The chain uses TRBV6-5 and TRBJ1-4, with D tentatively TRBD1 (5 bases). The CDR3 length is 15 residues. Trimming took 6 bases from V and 7 from J, leaving 18 bases between them. Looked up from germline, CDR1 is MNHEY and CDR2 is SVGAGI. CDR3 amino acids: CASRSRVEYSEKLFF. CDR3 nucleotides: TGTGCCAGCAGGTCCAGGGTAGAATATAGTGAAAAACTGTTTTTT.

V is TRBV19 and J is TRBJ1-1; D gene unclear. CDR1 is LNHDA and CDR2 is SQIVND in the germline V gene (reference sequence). The V end lost 3 bases, the J end lost 1 base, and 12 bases lay between the germline ends. This CDR3 is built from 15 residues. CDR3 protein: CASSISGSANTEAFF. In DNA, the CDR3 is TGTGCCAGTAGTATTTCAGGTTCTGCGAACACTGAAGCTTTCTTT.

The V gene is TRBV18, the J gene TRBJ1-1, with 7 bases aligning to TRBD1. CDR1 is KGHSH, CDR2 LQKENI, per germline. The V and J ends lost 3 bases and 4 bases, in that order; junction bases with no gene match: 8. The CDR3 length is 15 residues. The CDR3 protein is CASSPPDRVGTEAFF. The CDR3 nucleotides are TGTGCCAGCTCACCCCCAGACAGGGTCGGCACTGAAGCTTTCTTT.

The chain is built from TRBV9 and TRBJ2-3; 10 bases are shared with TRBD2. The CDR3 loop spans 15 amino acids. Unmatched junction bases numbered 2, after V lost 1 base and J lost 3 bases. Germline CDR1 is SGDLS and CDR2 is YYNGEE. The CDR3 protein is CASSVLAGVTDTQYF. The CDR3 bases are TGTGCCAGCAGCGTACTAGCGGGGGTTACAGATACGCAGTATTTT.

CDR3 amino acids: CASSLLDRGIQETQYF. CDR3 nucleotide sequence: TGCGCCAGCAGCTTATTGGACAGGGGGATCCAAGAGACCCAGTACTTC. J is TRBJ2-5 and V is TRBV5-1, with TRBD1 identical over 10 bases. The CDR3 covers 16 residues. The V segment lost 2 bases and the J segment 1 base; nucleotides outside the gene matches: 5. Germline-derived CDR1 and CDR2 are SGHRS and YFSETQ.

The chain recombines TRBV19 with TRBJ2-7, with 8 nucleotides matching TRBD1. Germline V CDR1 and CDR2: LNHDA, SQIVND (reference sequence). The CDR3 is made up of 15 amino acids. Unmatched junction bases numbered 9, after V lost 5 bases and J lost 3 bases. The CDR3 here is CASSDRGGDIYEQYF. CDR3 DNA: TGTGCCAGTAGTGACAGGGGTGGGGATATCTACGAGCAGTACTTC. The full variable domain, with the rest looked up from reference TRBV19 and TRBJ2-7, is DGGITQSPKYLFRKEGQNVTLSCEQNLNHDAMYWYRQDPGQGLRLIYYSQIVNDFQKGDIAEGYSVSREKKESFPLTVTSAQKNPTAFYLCASSDRGGDIYEQYFGPGTRLTVT.

The J gene is TRBJ2-1, the V gene TRBV24-1; D ambiguous. Germline values: CDR1 KGHDR, CDR2 SFDVKD. This CDR3 has 11 residues. V gave up 6 bases and J gave up 10 bases, with 9 bases separating them. CDR3 sequence reads: CATSRVGEQFF. The CDR3 DNA is TGTGCCACCAGTAGGGTCGGGGAGCAGTTCTTC.

Notes on this clone: The same CDR3 also results from other DNA sequences found in this sample. The gene calls are TRBV28 and TRBJ1-2; weak D call: TRBD1 (6 bases). Trimming left V 5 bases short and J 4 bases short, with 14 bases between. CDR1 MDHEN and CDR2 SYDVKM come from the germline V gene. This CDR3 spans 14 amino acids. The CDR3 bases are TGTGCCAGCAGTCCCGGCGGGGGCATCTATGGCTACACCTTC. This encodes CASSPGGGIYGYTF.